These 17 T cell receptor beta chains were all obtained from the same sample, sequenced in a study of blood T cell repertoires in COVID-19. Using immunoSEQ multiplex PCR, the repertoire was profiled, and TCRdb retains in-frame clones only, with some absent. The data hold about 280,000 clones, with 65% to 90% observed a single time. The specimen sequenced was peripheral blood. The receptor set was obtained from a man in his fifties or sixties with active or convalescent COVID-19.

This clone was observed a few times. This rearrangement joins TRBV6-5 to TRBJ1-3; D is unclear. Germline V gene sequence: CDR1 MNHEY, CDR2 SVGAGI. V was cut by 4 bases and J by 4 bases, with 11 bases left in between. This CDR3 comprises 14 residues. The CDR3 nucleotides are TGTGCCAGCAGTTTCCAATCGGGAGGAAACACCATATATTTT. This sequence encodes CASSFQSGGNTIYF.

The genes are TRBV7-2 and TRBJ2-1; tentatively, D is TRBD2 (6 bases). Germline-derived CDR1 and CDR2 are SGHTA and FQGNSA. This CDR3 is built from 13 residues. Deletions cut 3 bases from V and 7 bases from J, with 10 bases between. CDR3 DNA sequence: TGTGCCAGCAGCTTCTCCGGGGGAAATGAGCAGTTCTTC. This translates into CASSFSGGNEQFF.

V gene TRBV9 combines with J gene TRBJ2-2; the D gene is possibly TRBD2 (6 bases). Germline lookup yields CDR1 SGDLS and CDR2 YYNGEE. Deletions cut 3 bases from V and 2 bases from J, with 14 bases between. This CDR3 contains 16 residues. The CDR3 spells CASSARLGQNTGELFF. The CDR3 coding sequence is TGTGCCAGCAGCGCCCGACTAGGACAAAACACCGGGGAGCTGTTTTTT.

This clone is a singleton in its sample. CDR3 residues: CASSFAGNLDEQYF. The CDR3 DNA reads as TGTGCCAGCAGCTTCGCGGGAAATCTCGACGAGCAGTACTTC. The chain employs TRBV5-4 and TRBJ2-7, with TRBD2 as a possible D gene (6 bases). Germline CDR1 and CDR2: SGHNT and YYREEE (reference sequence). The CDR3 runs to 14 residues. The V end was cut by 2 bases, the J end by 5 bases, with 14 bases between.

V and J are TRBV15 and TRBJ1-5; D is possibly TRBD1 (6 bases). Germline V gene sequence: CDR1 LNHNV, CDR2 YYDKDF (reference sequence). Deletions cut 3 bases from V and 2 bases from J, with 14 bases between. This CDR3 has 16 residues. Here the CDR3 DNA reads TGTGCCACCAGCAGCGGTGGAGGGGGGGGCAATCAGCCCCAGCATTTT. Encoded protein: CATSSGGGGGNQPQHF.

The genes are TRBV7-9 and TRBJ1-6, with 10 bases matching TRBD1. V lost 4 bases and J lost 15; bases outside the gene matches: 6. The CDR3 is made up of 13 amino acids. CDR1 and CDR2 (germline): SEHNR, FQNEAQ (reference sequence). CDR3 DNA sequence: TGTGCCAGCAGCTCCCGACAGGGGGCAATCCTCCACTTT. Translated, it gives CASSSRQGAILHF.

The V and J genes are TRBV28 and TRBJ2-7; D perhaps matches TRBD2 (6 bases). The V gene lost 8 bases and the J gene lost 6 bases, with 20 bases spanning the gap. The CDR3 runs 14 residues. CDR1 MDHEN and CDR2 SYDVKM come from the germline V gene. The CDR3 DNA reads TGTGCCAGCGGGCCTGGCGGGGTGGGGCCCGAGCAGTACTTC. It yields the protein CASGPGGVGPEQYF.

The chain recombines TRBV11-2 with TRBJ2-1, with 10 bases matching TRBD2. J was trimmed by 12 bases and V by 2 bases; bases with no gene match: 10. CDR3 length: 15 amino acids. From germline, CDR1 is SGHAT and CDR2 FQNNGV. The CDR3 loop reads CASSLRTSGRGGQFF. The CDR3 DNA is TGTGCCAGCAGCTTAAGGACTAGCGGTCGTGGGGGGCAGTTCTTC.

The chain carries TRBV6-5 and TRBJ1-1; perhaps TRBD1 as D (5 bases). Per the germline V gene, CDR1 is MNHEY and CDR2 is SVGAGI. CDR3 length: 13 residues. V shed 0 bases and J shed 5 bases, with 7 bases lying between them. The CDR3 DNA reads TGTGCCAGCAGTTACTCCAGGGTTACTGAAGCTTTCTTT. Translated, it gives CASSYSRVTEAFF.

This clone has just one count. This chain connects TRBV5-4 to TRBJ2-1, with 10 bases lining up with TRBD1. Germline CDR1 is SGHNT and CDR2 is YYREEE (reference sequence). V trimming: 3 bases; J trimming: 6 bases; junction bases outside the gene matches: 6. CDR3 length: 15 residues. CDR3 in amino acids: CASSSRQGARNEQFF. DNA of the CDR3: TGTGCCAGCAGCTCCCGACAGGGGGCCCGCAATGAGCAGTTCTTC.

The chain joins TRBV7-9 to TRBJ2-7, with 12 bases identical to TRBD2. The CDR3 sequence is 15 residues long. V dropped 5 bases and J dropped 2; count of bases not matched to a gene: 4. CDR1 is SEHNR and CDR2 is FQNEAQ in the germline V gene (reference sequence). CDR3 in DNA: TGTGCCAGCAGCCTCGGACTAGCGGGGACCTACGAGCAGTACTTC. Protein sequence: CASSLGLAGTYEQYF. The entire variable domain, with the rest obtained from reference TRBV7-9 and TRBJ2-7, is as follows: DTGVSQNPRHKITKRGQNVTFRCDPISEHNRLYWYRQTLGQGPEFLTYFQNEAQLEKSRLLSDRFSAERPKGSFSTLEIQRTEQGDSAMYLCASSLGLAGTYEQYFGPGTRLTVT.

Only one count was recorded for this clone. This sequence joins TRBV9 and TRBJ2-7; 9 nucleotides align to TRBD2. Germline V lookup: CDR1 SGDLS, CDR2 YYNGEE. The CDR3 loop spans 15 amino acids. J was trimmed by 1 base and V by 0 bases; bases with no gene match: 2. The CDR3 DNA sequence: TGTGCCAGCAGCGTAGGGCTAGCGGGGTCCTACGAGCAGTACTTC. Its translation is CASSVGLAGSYEQYF.

The CDR3 loop is CASSGGTGLYEQYF. CDR3 bases: TGTGCCAGCAGTGGAGGGACAGGGTTATACGAGCAGTACTTC. This chain connects TRBV2 to TRBJ2-7, with 9 bases fitting TRBD1. The germline V gene encodes CDR1 SNHLY and CDR2 FYNNEI. Trimming at V came to 4 bases and at J to 4 bases, leaving 5 bases not matched to a gene. The CDR3 loop spans 14 amino acids.

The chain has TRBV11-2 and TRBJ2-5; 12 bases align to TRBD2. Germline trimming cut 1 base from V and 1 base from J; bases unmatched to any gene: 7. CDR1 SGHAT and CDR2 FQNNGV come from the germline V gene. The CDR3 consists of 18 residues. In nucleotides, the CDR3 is TGTGCCAGCAGCTTAGTGACTAGCGGGAGAATTCTCCAAGAGACCCAGTACTTC. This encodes CASSLVTSGRILQETQYF.

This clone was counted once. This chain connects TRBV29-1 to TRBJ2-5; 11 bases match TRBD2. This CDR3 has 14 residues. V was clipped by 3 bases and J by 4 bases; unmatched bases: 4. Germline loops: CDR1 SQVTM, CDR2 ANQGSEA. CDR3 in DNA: TGCAGCGTTGAGCGCCTAGCGGGAGGAGAGACCCAGTACTTC. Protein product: CSVERLAGGETQYF.

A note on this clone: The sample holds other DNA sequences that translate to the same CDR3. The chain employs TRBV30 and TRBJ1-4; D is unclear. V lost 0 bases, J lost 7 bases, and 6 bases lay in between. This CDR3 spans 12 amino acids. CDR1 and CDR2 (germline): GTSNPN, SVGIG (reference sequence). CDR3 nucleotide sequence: TGTGCCTGGAGTGTCCGGGGTGAAAAACTGTTTTTT. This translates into CAWSVRGEKLFF.

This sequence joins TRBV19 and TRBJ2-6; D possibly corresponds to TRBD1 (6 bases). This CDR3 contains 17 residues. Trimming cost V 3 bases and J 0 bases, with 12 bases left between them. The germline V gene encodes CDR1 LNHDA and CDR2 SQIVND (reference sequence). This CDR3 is CASSIRGQLSGANVLTF. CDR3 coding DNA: TGTGCCAGTAGTATCCGTGGACAGCTCTCTGGGGCCAACGTCCTGACTTTC.